One sample yielded the 28 T cell receptor beta chains listed below, sequenced in a study of early T cells in non-severe SARS-CoV-2 infection. TCRdb recomputed calls from the 5' RACE reads with MiXCR, one row per CDR3 protein. Among roughly 28,000 distinct CDR3 sequences listed, 5.8% were seen once. The sequencing input was whole blood. The receptors shown here come from an adult who was a healthcare worker with PCR-confirmed SARS-CoV-2 infection or an uninfected control (not recorded which).

This clonotype was counted ten times or more. The DNA for the CDR3 is TGTGCCACCAGCAGAGATTTCTTCAGTGCGGGCCAATCCTACAATGAGCAGTTCTTC. This codes for CATSRDFFSAGQSYNEQFF. The chain uses TRBV15 and TRBJ2-1; D is perhaps TRBD2 (5 bases). The CDR3 is made up of 19 amino acids. From germline, CDR1 is LNHNV and CDR2 YYDKDF (reference sequence). With 0 bases removed from V and 1 base from J, the gap between germline ends came to 19 bases.

This clonotype was detected many times. This chain connects TRBV20-1 to TRBJ2-7; D call uncertain. Germline-derived CDR1 and CDR2 are DFQATT and SNEGSKA (reference sequence). Deletions cut 3 bases from V and 0 bases from J, with 12 bases between. The CDR3 totals 14 residues. CDR3: CSASGQQSSYEQYF. The DNA of the CDR3 is TGCAGTGCTAGTGGCCAGCAGAGCTCCTACGAGCAGTACTTC.

This clonotype is medium-sized in the sample. This sequence joins TRBV28 and TRBJ1-1; TRBD1 agrees at 10 bases. V was pared by 2 bases and J by 0 bases, with 6 bases of the junction left unmatched. The CDR3 has 17 residues. Germline V CDR1 and CDR2: MDHEN, SYDVKM. This chain's CDR3 is CASSLRGQGLLNTEAFF. DNA for the CDR3: TGTGCCAGCAGTTTACGGGGACAGGGGCTCCTGAACACTGAAGCTTTCTTT.

At least ten counts were recorded for this clonotype. The chain joins TRBV6-6 to TRBJ1-1; a possible D gene is TRBD1 (5 bases). The length of the CDR3 is 13 residues. CDR1 MNHNY and CDR2 SVGAGI come from the germline V gene (reference sequence). V lost 9 bases to trimming and J lost 0 bases, with 11 bases between them. The CDR3 reads CASCDRLNTEAFF. DNA of the CDR3: TGTGCCAGTTGCGACAGATTGAACACTGAAGCTTTCTTT.

This clonotype was found many times. The rearrangement uses TRBV10-3 and TRBJ2-6; the D gene is possibly TRBD2 (6 bases). The ends were cut back, 8 bases at V and 1 base at J, with 15 bases in the middle. CDR3 size: 16 residues. Per germline, CDR1 ENHRY and CDR2 SYGVKD. The CDR3 sequence: CAIGGLEESGANVLTF. CDR3 DNA sequence: TGTGCCATCGGGGGGTTGGAGGAATCTGGGGCCAACGTCCTGACTTTC.

There are many counts of this clonotype. The V and J genes are TRBV6-6 and TRBJ2-3; D is perhaps TRBD2 (5 bases). The CDR3 contains 15 residues. V lost 0 bases to trimming and J lost 0 bases, with 7 bases between them. CDR1 is MNHNY, CDR2 SVGAGI, per germline (reference sequence). DNA of the CDR3: TGTGCCAGCAGTTACTCTGGGAGAAGCACAGATACGCAGTATTTT. It encodes CASSYSGRSTDTQYF.

At least ten counts were recorded for this clonotype. This rearrangement joins TRBV7-6 to TRBJ2-7; no definite D call. The length of the CDR3 is 14 residues. V was cut by 1 base and J by 5 bases, with 12 bases left in between. CDR1 and CDR2 (germline): SGHVS, FNYEAQ. CDR3 residues: CASSLVAGRNEQYF. The DNA for the CDR3 is TGTGCCAGCAGCTTAGTAGCTGGGCGGAACGAGCAGTACTTC.

This clonotype was counted at least ten times. The J gene is TRBJ2-1, the V gene TRBV13; 7 positions agree with TRBD2. The CDR3 runs to 16 residues. Trimming removed 0 bases from V and 5 bases from J; junction bases left unmatched: 7. Germline lookup yields CDR1 PRHDT and CDR2 FYEKMQ (reference sequence). CDR3 region: CASSLGLARDHNEQFF. The CDR3 DNA is TGTGCCAGCAGCTTAGGACTAGCGAGAGACCACAATGAGCAGTTCTTC.

The rearrangement uses TRBV6-2 or TRBV6-3 and TRBJ2-5; perhaps D is TRBD1 or TRBD2 (5 bases each). Trimming cost V 8 bases and J 5 bases, with 18 bases left between them. The CDR3 has 14 amino acids. Germline CDR1 is MNHEY and CDR2 is SVGEGT. The CDR3 loop reads CASSQGYTGETQYF. CDR3 nucleotide sequence: TGTGCCAGCTCCCAGGGATACACGGGGGAGACCCAGTACTTC.

This clonotype appeared many times. This chain connects TRBV29-1 to TRBJ2-7, with 7 bases aligning to TRBD2. The CDR3 is made up of 13 amino acids. With V trimmed by 4 bases and J by 4 bases, 7 bases remained unmatched. CDR1 is SQVTM and CDR2 is ANQGSEA in the germline V gene. CDR3 region: CSVGAGSWYEQYF. The CDR3 DNA reads as TGCAGCGTTGGAGCGGGGAGTTGGTACGAGCAGTACTTC.

This clonotype was recorded at least ten times. The genes are TRBV15 and TRBJ2-4; TRBD2 aligns across 8 bases. Trimming removed 1 base from V and 4 bases from J; junction bases left unmatched: 3. The CDR3 is 15 amino acids. CDR1 is LNHNV, CDR2 YYDKDF, per germline (reference sequence). In nucleotides, the CDR3 is TGTGCCACCAGCAGAGCGGGAGGGGTGAAAAACATTCAGTACTTC. It codes for CATSRAGGVKNIQYF.

The table lists this clonotype with many counts. V and J are TRBV4-1 and TRBJ2-7, with D possibly being TRBD2 (6 bases). This CDR3 is 15 amino acids long. Germline-derived CDR1 and CDR2 are MGHRA and YSYEKL. Deletions cut 0 bases from V and 3 bases from J, with 12 bases between. The CDR3 is CASSQEKTGVYEQYF. The CDR3, as DNA: TGCGCCAGCAGCCAAGAGAAGACGGGGGTCTACGAGCAGTACTTC.

This clonotype is deemed medium-sized (0.01 to 0.1%). The chain uses TRBV20-1 and TRBJ2-6; TRBD1 might be the D (5 bases). The germline V and J ends were trimmed by 6 bases and 1 base, with 10 bases remaining between them. Germline V gives CDR1 DFQATT, CDR2 SNEGSKA (reference sequence). The CDR3 extends over 14 amino acids. This CDR3 reads CSAKRQSGANVLTF. In DNA form, the CDR3 reads TGCAGTGCCAAACGACAGTCTGGGGCCAACGTCCTGACTTTC.

This clonotype was recorded many times. The chain joins TRBV7-2 to TRBJ2-7; D unresolved. The CDR3 covers 10 residues. CDR1 SGHTA and CDR2 FQGNSA come from the germline V gene. Trimming cost V 5 bases and J 3 bases, with 2 bases left between them. CDR3 protein: CASSNYEQYF. As DNA, the CDR3 is TGTGCCAGCAGCAACTACGAGCAGTACTTC.

This clonotype was counted only a few times. The gene calls are TRBV5-6 and TRBJ2-7; 9 bases line up with TRBD1. Unmatched junction bases numbered 5, after V lost 3 bases and J lost 1 base. The germline V gene encodes CDR1 SGHDT and CDR2 YYEEEE. The CDR3 contains 15 residues. The CDR3 here is CASSSTGQGSYEQYF. The CDR3 DNA is TGTGCCAGCAGCTCTACTGGACAGGGGTCCTACGAGCAGTACTTC.

This clonotype was counted many times. The rearrangement joins TRBV5-1 to TRBJ2-7; the D gene is possibly TRBD1 (5 bases). V lost 4 bases and J 5 bases, leaving 13 bases between the germline ends. This CDR3 is 13 amino acids long. The germline V gene has CDR1 SGHRS and CDR2 YFSETQ. The DNA of the CDR3 is TGCGCCAGCAGCGCCGAAAGGGGCCACGAGCAGTACTTC. Translation gives CASSAERGHEQYF.

This clonotype was found many times. The chain has TRBV30 and TRBJ2-7; perhaps TRBD2 as D (5 bases). Germline V CDR1 and CDR2: GTSNPN, SVGIG (reference sequence). V gave up 0 bases and J gave up 5 bases, with 8 bases separating them. This CDR3 region has 12 residues. For the CDR3, the DNA is TGTGCCTGGAGTGTACAAGCGGACGAGCAGTACTTC. This sequence encodes CAWSVQADEQYF.

This clonotype has ten or more counts. The chain combines TRBV19 with TRBJ2-3, with a weak D call TRBD1 (6 bases). Trimming stripped 3 bases from V and 3 bases from J, with 7 bases between. CDR1 and CDR2 from the germline V gene are LNHDA and SQIVND (reference sequence). The CDR3 spans 13 residues. The CDR3 region has the DNA TGTGCCAGTAGTATGAGGGGGACAGATACGCAGTATTTT. It yields the protein CASSMRGTDTQYF.

Comments on this clonotype: A read error may explain this, as a much larger clone is one base away. The gene calls are TRBV4-1 and TRBJ2-1; the match to TRBD2 covers 8 bases. V lost 1 base to trimming and J lost 8 bases; unmatched junction nucleotides: 7. The CDR3 sequence is 15 residues long. The germline CDR1 and CDR2 sequences are MGHRA and YSYEKL. CDR3 DNA sequence: TGCGCCAGCAGCCAAGTTGAACTAGCGGTGGATGAGCAGTTCTTC. This sequence encodes CASSQVELAVDEQFF.

This clonotype was observed many times. This chain uses TRBV24-1 with TRBJ1-5; D is unclear. Germline lookup yields CDR1 KGHDR and CDR2 SFDVKD. The CDR3 extends over 10 amino acids. The V gene lost 12 bases and the J gene lost 11 bases, with 13 bases spanning the gap. CDR3 bases: TGTGCCCCTGGAAGATTGACCCAGCATTTT. It specifies CAPGRLTQHF.

This clonotype appeared many times. The chain has TRBV29-1 and TRBJ1-2; D is possibly TRBD1 (5 bases). Trimming removed 4 bases from V and 5 bases from J, with 14 bases in between. This CDR3 is 13 amino acids long. Germline CDR1 SQVTM, CDR2 ANQGSEA. As DNA, the CDR3 is TGCAGCGTTGCCATGCAGGGAATATATGGCTACACCTTC. Translating gives CSVAMQGIYGYTF.

This clonotype was observed many times. The V and J genes are TRBV5-1 and TRBJ2-7; maybe TRBD1 (7 bases). The CDR3 has 14 residues. V lost 3 bases to trimming and J lost 6 bases, with 16 bases between them. The germline V gene has CDR1 SGHRS and CDR2 YFSETQ. CDR3 nucleotides: TGCGCCAGCAGCTGGAGGGAGGCAGGGGGCGAGCAGTACTTC. It translates to CASSWREAGGEQYF. The whole variable domain, remainder taken from reference TRBV5-1 and TRBJ2-7, is KAGVTQTPRYLIKTRGQQVTLSCSPISGHRSVSWYQQTPGQGLQFLFEYFSETQRNKGNFPGRFSGRQFSNSRSEMNVSTLELGDSALYLCASSWREAGGEQYFGPGTRLTVT.

The table lists this clonotype with many counts. The chain couples TRBV7-6 to TRBJ2-2, with D unresolved. Trimming took off 3 bases at V and 5 bases at J, with 4 bases between the two ends. The CDR3 has 12 amino acids. Germline V gives CDR1 SGHVS, CDR2 FNYEAQ. This CDR3 is CASSFQTGELFF. CDR3 nucleotides: TGTGCCAGCAGCTTTCAAACCGGGGAGCTGTTTTTT.

There are many counts of this clonotype. This chain joins TRBV6-5 and TRBJ1-5; no firm D call. CDR3 length: 15 amino acids. With 0 bases removed from V and 6 bases from J, the gap between germline ends came to 12 bases. Germline V lookup: CDR1 MNHEY, CDR2 SVGAGI. The DNA of the CDR3 is TGTGCCAGCAGTTACTCGAATAAGGGAGGTCAGCCCCAGCATTTT. Protein: CASSYSNKGGQPQHF.

This clonotype was seen ten or more times. The chain has TRBV11-2 and TRBJ1-3; D ambiguous. Trimming stripped 3 bases from V and 0 bases from J, with 6 bases between. Germline V lookup: CDR1 SGHAT, CDR2 FQNNGV. This CDR3 contains 14 residues. The CDR3 DNA reads TGTGCCAGCAGCTTGTCCTACTCTGGAAACACCATATATTTT. Translated, it gives CASSLSYSGNTIYF.

There are many counts of this clonotype. This chain's CDR3 is CASSEGTRDEQYF. DNA of the CDR3: TGCGCCAGCAGTGAAGGGACCAGGGACGAGCAGTACTTC. The chain combines TRBV10-2 with TRBJ2-7; D could derive from TRBD1 or TRBD2 (5 bases each). The germline gives CDR1 WSHSY, CDR2 SAAADI. CDR3 length: 13 amino acids. The germline V and J ends were trimmed by 3 bases and 5 bases, with 11 bases remaining between them.

This clonotype was counted many times. The V call is TRBV11-2, the J call TRBJ2-7; D not resolved. The ends were cut back, 5 bases at V and 1 base at J, with 12 bases in the middle. Germline lookup yields CDR1 SGHAT and CDR2 FQNNGV. This CDR3 region has 14 residues. CDR3 in DNA: TGTGCCAGCAGCATTGAGTCCGGGTCCTACGAGCAGTACTTC. It translates to CASSIESGSYEQYF.

This clonotype was found many times. The CDR3 is CASSLGGSGHGYTF. CDR3 DNA sequence: TGTGCCAGCAGCTTGGGGGGGTCAGGACATGGCTACACCTTC. The V call is TRBV5-8, the J call TRBJ1-2, with D perhaps matching TRBD1 (5 bases). Trimming removed 0 bases at V and 6 bases at J, with 12 bases between. CDR1 and CDR2 from the germline V gene are SGHTS and YDEGEE. The CDR3 runs 14 residues.